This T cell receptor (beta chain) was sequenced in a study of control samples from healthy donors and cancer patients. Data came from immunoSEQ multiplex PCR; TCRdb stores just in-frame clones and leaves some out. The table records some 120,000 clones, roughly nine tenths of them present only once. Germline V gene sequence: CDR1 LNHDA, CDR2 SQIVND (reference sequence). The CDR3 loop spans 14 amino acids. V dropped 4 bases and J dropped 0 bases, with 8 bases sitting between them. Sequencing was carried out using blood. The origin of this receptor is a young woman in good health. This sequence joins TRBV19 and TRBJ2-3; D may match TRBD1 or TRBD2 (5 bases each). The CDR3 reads CASSKRDSTDTQYF. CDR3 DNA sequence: TGTGCCAGTAGTAAAAGGGACAGCACAGATACGCAGTATTTT.